The 25 T cell receptor beta chains in this list originate from one sample, sequenced in a study of cytomegalovirus exposure and HLA in healthy donors. PCR was performed using 60 Vbeta and 13 Jbeta primers. TCRdb keeps only in-frame clones here, not all; method: immunoSEQ multiplex PCR. Of 200,000 to 250,000 clones in the sample, 85% to 90% were seen once. The sequenced sample consisted of PBMCs. The receptors come from a human donor in good health.

The CDR3 is CASSQAEVEATQYF. CDR3 nucleotides: TGCGCCAGCAGCCAAGCGGAGGTGGAAGCGACCCAGTACTTC. The chain uses TRBV4-1 and TRBJ2-5, with TRBD2 as a possible D gene (5 bases). V gave up 1 base and J gave up 7 bases, with 13 bases separating them. From germline, CDR1 is MGHRA and CDR2 YSYEKL. The CDR3 is 14 amino acids.

This chain uses TRBV25-1 with TRBJ1-6, with TRBD1 matching 9 bases. CDR1 is MGHDK and CDR2 is SYGVNS in the germline V gene. There are 16 residues in the CDR3. Germline trimming cut 3 bases from V and 9 bases from J; bases unmatched to any gene: 9. The CDR3 nucleotides read TGTGCCAGCAGTGAGTCGCCGGGACAGGGCAGTTCACCCCTCCACTTT. Its translation is CASSESPGQGSSPLHF. Together with reference TRBV25-1 and TRBJ1-6, the CDR3 gives the full variable domain: EADIYQTPRYLVIGTGKKITLECSQTMGHDKMYWYQQDPGMELHLIHYSYGVNSTEKGDLSSESTVSRIRTEHFPLTLESARPSHTSQYLCASSESPGQGSSPLHFGNGTRLTVT.

The gene calls are TRBV25-1 and TRBJ1-1, with D possibly being TRBD1 (6 bases). Germline CDR1 MGHDK, CDR2 SYGVNS. This CDR3 is 16 amino acids long. Trimming removed 3 bases from V and 1 base from J, with 15 bases in between. The CDR3 region has the DNA TGTGCCAGCAGTGACACGGGGACAAGGAAGAACACTGAAGCTTTCTTT. Amino acid sequence: CASSDTGTRKNTEAFF. The complete variable domain, with remaining parts taken from reference TRBV25-1 and TRBJ1-1, reads EADIYQTPRYLVIGTGKKITLECSQTMGHDKMYWYQQDPGMELHLIHYSYGVNSTEKGDLSSESTVSRIRTEHFPLTLESARPSHTSQYLCASSDTGTRKNTEAFFGQGTRLTVV.

The chain carries TRBV19 and TRBJ2-6, with D maybe TRBD1 (5 bases). Per germline, CDR1 LNHDA and CDR2 SQIVND (reference sequence). The CDR3 covers 15 residues. With 7 bases removed from V and 0 bases from J, the gap between germline ends came to 10 bases. Written as DNA, the CDR3 is TGTGCCAGTAAAAGACAGAGCTCTGGGGCCAACGTCCTGACTTTC. This translates into CASKRQSSGANVLTF. Filled out from reference TRBV19 and TRBJ2-6, the complete variable domain reads DGGITQSPKYLFRKEGQNVTLSCEQNLNHDAMYWYRQDPGQGLRLIYYSQIVNDFQKGDIAEGYSVSREKKESFPLTVTSAQKNPTAFYLCASKRQSSGANVLTFGAGSRLTVL.

The chain is built from TRBV7-2 and TRBJ2-1; possibly TRBD1 for D (6 bases). The germline V and J ends were trimmed by 5 bases and 5 bases, with 13 bases remaining between them. This CDR3 is built from 14 residues. Germline V gene sequence: CDR1 SGHTA, CDR2 FQGNSA. This chain's CDR3 is CASSLEGGNNEQFF. In DNA, the CDR3 is TGTGCCAGCAGCCTTGAAGGGGGTAACAATGAGCAGTTCTTC.

The chain couples TRBV7-9 to TRBJ1-2, with 7 bases identical to TRBD1. Germline V gives CDR1 SEHNR, CDR2 FQNEAQ (reference sequence). The CDR3 totals 14 residues. V lost 11 bases and J lost 2; bases outside the gene matches: 11. CDR3 coding DNA: TGTGCCGCTACAACAGGGGACCCCAACTATGGCTACACCTTC. This codes for CAATTGDPNYGYTF.

The gene calls are TRBV4-2 and TRBJ2-2; 7 bases are a match to TRBD1. The ends lost 4 bases at V and 2 bases at J; junction bases unmatched: 10. Germline-derived CDR1 and CDR2 are LGHNA and YNFKEQ. This CDR3 spans 17 amino acids. CDR3 DNA sequence: TGTGCCAGCAGCCGGGAATCGACAGGGACCAACACCGGGGAGCTGTTTTTT. It encodes CASSRESTGTNTGELFF.

This chain connects TRBV2 to TRBJ2-5; D not certain. This CDR3 contains 14 residues. V was cut by 5 bases and J by 4 bases, with 14 bases left in between. Germline CDR1 and CDR2: SNHLY and FYNNEI. The CDR3 sequence is CASSPASTRETQYF. The DNA of the CDR3 is TGTGCCAGCAGTCCCGCCTCCACGCGAGAGACCCAGTACTTC.

The rearrangement links TRBV7-3 to TRBJ2-5, with 13 nucleotides matching TRBD2. This CDR3 contains 20 residues. Germline-derived CDR1 and CDR2 are SGHTA and FQGTGA. J lost 5 bases, V lost 1 base, and 16 bases had no gene match. The CDR3 reads CASSLRAPGLAGQTGETQYF. The CDR3 DNA reads as TGTGCCAGCAGCTTAAGGGCCCCGGGACTAGCGGGACAAACGGGGGAGACCCAGTACTTC.

The rearrangement uses TRBV18 and TRBJ1-6, with 8 positions matching TRBD1. The germline V gene has CDR1 KGHSH and CDR2 LQKENI. Losses at the gene ends were 6 bases for V and 10 bases for J; bases not matched to a gene: 8. This CDR3 is 14 amino acids long. CDR3 protein: CASSPGTGESPLHF. The CDR3 coding sequence is TGTGCCAGCTCCCCGGGGACAGGCGAATCACCCCTCCACTTT.

The chain recombines TRBV7-8 with TRBJ1-5; 7 nucleotides agree with TRBD1. This CDR3 has 16 amino acids. V dropped 5 bases and J dropped 0; count of bases not matched to a gene: 7. The germline V gene has CDR1 SGHVS and CDR2 FQNEAQ. The CDR3 nucleotides read TGTGCCAGCAGCGTTGGGACAGTCTATAGCAATCAGCCCCAGCATTTT. The encoded protein is CASSVGTVYSNQPQHF.

V usage is TRBV19 and J usage is TRBJ2-1, with 8 bases matching TRBD1. This CDR3 region has 15 residues. Germline CDR1 and CDR2: LNHDA and SQIVND (reference sequence). V shed 5 bases and J 2 bases; nucleotides not matched to a gene: 5. This chain's CDR3 is CASSLDRETYNEQFF. The CDR3 DNA sequence: TGTGCCAGTAGTCTGGACAGGGAAACCTACAATGAGCAGTTCTTC.

The chain links TRBV6-6 to TRBJ1-5, with a possible D match to TRBD1 (6 bases). The CDR3 covers 16 residues. CDR1 MNHNY and CDR2 SVGAGI come from the germline V gene (reference sequence). The ends were cut back, 6 bases at V and 3 bases at J, with 18 bases in the middle. The CDR3 spells CASSPRTVSSNQPQHF. The CDR3 region has the DNA TGTGCCAGCAGCCCGAGGACAGTTTCCTCCAATCAGCCCCAGCATTTT.

About this clone itself: At one of its ends the junction is not consistent with the germline gene, which may arise from a read error. The chain combines TRBV7-9 with TRBJ1-3, with TRBD1 identical over 7 bases. Germline CDR1 and CDR2: SEHNR and FQNEAQ (reference sequence). There are 16 residues in the CDR3. This chain's CDR3 is CSSSPGQVHSGNTIYF. CDR3 in DNA: TGTTCCAGCAGCCCCGGACAGGTTCACTCTGGAAACACCATATATTTT.

V gene TRBV27 combines with J gene TRBJ2-7; 9 bases agree with TRBD1. Trimming removed 1 base from V and 4 bases from J; junction bases left unmatched: 8. Looked up from germline, CDR1 is MNHEY and CDR2 is SMNVEV (reference sequence). The CDR3 loop spans 16 amino acids. CDR3 nucleotides: TGTGCCAGCAGTTTATTTAAGACCGGGACAGGGTACGAGCAGTACTTC. It codes for CASSLFKTGTGYEQYF.

The rearrangement joins TRBV15 to TRBJ2-7; 14 nucleotides line up with TRBD2. With 5 bases clipped from V and 3 bases from J, the junction kept 3 bases outside the gene matches. The CDR3 consists of 15 residues. Germline V gives CDR1 LNHNV, CDR2 YYDKDF (reference sequence). CDR3 sequence: CATSGGLAGVYEQYF. The CDR3 coding sequence is TGTGCCACCAGCGGGGGACTAGCGGGGGTCTACGAGCAGTACTTC. The full variable domain, rest sourced from reference TRBV15 and TRBJ2-7, is DAMVIQNPRYQVTQFGKPVTLSCSQTLNHNVMYWYQQKSSQAPKLLFHYYDKDFNNEADTPDNFQSRRPNTSFCFLDIRSPGLGDTAMYLCATSGGLAGVYEQYFGPGTRLTVT.

This clone was seen just once. The V gene is TRBV18, the J gene TRBJ2-5, with 11 bases identical to TRBD2. J lost 5 bases, V lost 6 bases, and 5 bases had no gene match. The CDR3 is made up of 14 amino acids. Germline V gene sequence: CDR1 KGHSH, CDR2 LQKENI. This CDR3 reads CASSGTSGVETQYF. In DNA form, the CDR3 reads TGTGCCAGCTCGGGGACTAGCGGCGTGGAGACCCAGTACTTC. Looking up the rest from reference TRBV18 and TRBJ2-5 gives the full variable domain: NAGVMQNPRHLVRRRGQEARLRCSPMKGHSHVYWYRQLPEEGLKFMVYLQKENIIDESGMPKERFSAEFPKEGPSILRIQQVVRGDSAAYFCASSGTSGVETQYFGPGTRLLVL.

In DNA, the CDR3 is TGCAGCGTAGCGGGAGGTACCTACGAGCAGTACTTC. It codes for CSVAGGTYEQYF. The V call is TRBV29-1, the J call TRBJ2-5; 9 bases agree with TRBD2. The DNA end favors TRBJ2-7, so the J call may be wrong. Germline V gives CDR1 SQVTM, CDR2 ANQGSEA. CDR3 length: 12 residues.

The chain recombines TRBV7-9 with TRBJ1-6, with D possibly being TRBD1 (5 bases). CDR1 is SEHNR and CDR2 is FQNEAQ in the germline V gene (reference sequence). Trimming left V 6 bases short and J 7 bases short, with 10 bases between. The CDR3 length is 13 residues. This chain's CDR3 is CASSPQGNSPLHF. CDR3 nucleotide sequence: TGTGCCAGCAGTCCGCAGGGAAATTCACCCCTCCACTTT. Looking up the rest from reference TRBV7-9 and TRBJ1-6 gives the full variable domain: DTGVSQNPRHKITKRGQNVTFRCDPISEHNRLYWYRQTLGQGPEFLTYFQNEAQLEKSRLLSDRFSAERPKGSFSTLEIQRTEQGDSAMYLCASSPQGNSPLHFGNGTRLTVT.

A few counts support this clone. This chain connects TRBV5-4 to TRBJ2-1; 10 nucleotides agree with TRBD2. Germline trimming cut 0 bases from V and 7 bases from J; bases unmatched to any gene: 7. This CDR3 spans 16 amino acids. Looked up from germline, CDR1 is SGHNT and CDR2 is YYREEE (reference sequence). This CDR3 reads CASSLDTSGARNEQFF. The CDR3, as DNA: TGTGCCAGCAGCTTGGATACTAGCGGGGCAAGGAATGAGCAGTTCTTC.

This clone was seen a few times. The rearrangement joins TRBV7-2 to TRBJ1-1; D unclear. CDR1 is SGHTA, CDR2 FQGNSA, per germline. The CDR3 covers 13 residues. The V end lost 6 bases, the J end lost 4 bases, and 12 bases lay between the germline ends. The CDR3 here is CASRGARGTEAFF. The CDR3 region has the DNA TGTGCCAGCAGGGGAGCCCGGGGCACTGAAGCTTTCTTT.

CDR3 bases: TGTGCCAGCAGCCGGACTAGCGGGAGGCTAAAAACCTACGAGCAGTACTTC. The encoded protein is CASSRTSGRLKTYEQYF. The V and J genes are TRBV11-1 and TRBJ2-7; 14 bases map to TRBD2. V gave up 5 bases and J gave up 2 bases; unmatched junction bases: 8. This CDR3 contains 17 residues. The V gene's germline CDR1 is SGHAT and CDR2 FQDESV (reference sequence).

J is TRBJ1-4 and V is TRBV7-6, with 10 bases identical to TRBD1. Germline loops: CDR1 SGHVS, CDR2 FNYEAQ. The ends lost 5 bases at V and 8 bases at J; junction bases unmatched: 8. The CDR3 has 15 amino acids. The CDR3 bases are TGTGCCAGCAGCCTAACCGGGACAGGGGTCGAAAAACTGTTTTTT. Translated: CASSLTGTGVEKLFF. Looking up the rest from reference TRBV7-6 and TRBJ1-4 gives the full variable domain: GAGVSQSPRYKVTKRGQDVALRCDPISGHVSLYWYRQALGQGPEFLTYFNYEAQQDKSGLPNDRFSAERPEGSISTLTIQRTEQRDSAMYRCASSLTGTGVEKLFFGSGTQLSVL.

CDR3 sequence: CASRTGQGADQPQHF. The CDR3 DNA sequence: TGTGCCAGTAGAACCGGACAGGGGGCTGATCAGCCCCAGCATTTT. This rearrangement joins TRBV19 to TRBJ1-5, with 11 bases identical to TRBD1. With 6 bases clipped from V and 5 bases from J, the junction kept 6 bases outside the gene matches. The CDR3 has 15 amino acids. Germline V CDR1 and CDR2: LNHDA, SQIVND (reference sequence).

The chain employs TRBV19 and TRBJ2-1; D is perhaps TRBD2 (6 bases). The V end was cut by 0 bases, the J end by 9 bases, with 18 bases between. Looked up from germline, CDR1 is LNHDA and CDR2 is SQIVND (reference sequence). This CDR3 is built from 16 residues. CDR3 sequence: CASSIEAGTPPGEQFF. CDR3 DNA sequence: TGTGCCAGTAGTATAGAGGCGGGAACCCCGCCGGGTGAGCAGTTCTTC. Drawing the rest from reference TRBV19 and TRBJ2-1, the complete variable domain is DGGITQSPKYLFRKEGQNVTLSCEQNLNHDAMYWYRQDPGQGLRLIYYSQIVNDFQKGDIAEGYSVSREKKESFPLTVTSAQKNPTAFYLCASSIEAGTPPGEQFFGPGTRLTVL.